The 7 T cell receptor beta chains in this list originate from one sample, sequenced in a study of PD-1 blockade in classical Hodgkin lymphoma. Time point described: cycle 4 day 1 (C4D1), after six to seven weeks of nivolumab. Each patient experienced a relapse that followed autologous stem cell transplantation, and brentuximab vedotin exposure varied. Thawed PBMCs were the source of CD4+ T cells, purified by magnetic negative selection. TCRdb's copy holds only in-frame clones and misses some; the assay was immunoSEQ multiplex PCR. The sample includes about 25,000 clones, around 80% of them seen just once. This sample comprised CD4+ T cells from blood, obtained before the fourth cycle of nivolumab. The origin of the receptors is a human donor with classical Hodgkin lymphoma.

The gene calls are TRBV28 and TRBJ1-2, with 10 bases fitting TRBD1. CDR1 is MDHEN, CDR2 SYDVKM, per germline. The trim removed 4 bases at V and 5 bases at J, leaving 4 bases unmatched. CDR3 length: 14 amino acids. The CDR3 DNA reads as TGTGCCAGCAGTTCCGGGACAGGGGTTTATGGCTACACCTTC. Translated, it gives CASSSGTGVYGYTF.

The chain recombines TRBV9 with TRBJ1-4; 9 positions match TRBD1. The junction had 8 bases not matched to a gene; V was cut back by 4 bases and J by 7 bases. The CDR3 is made up of 15 amino acids. Germline V gene data show CDR1 as SGDLS and CDR2 as YYNGEE. The CDR3 coding sequence is TGTGCCAGCAGCCCACGGACAGGGGAAGGTGAAAAACTGTTTTTT. It encodes CASSPRTGEGEKLFF.

The chain recombines TRBV6-5 with TRBJ2-5; D may correspond to TRBD1 or TRBD2 (6 bases each). In germline, CDR1 is MNHEY, CDR2 SVGAGI. V was pared by 0 bases and J by 5 bases, with 13 bases between. The CDR3 covers 15 residues. The CDR3 DNA sequence: TGTGCCAGCAGTTACTCCGGGGGCGCGGGGGAGACCCAGTACTTC. It yields the protein CASSYSGGAGETQYF.

This sequence joins TRBV5-1 and TRBJ2-3; TRBD2 aligns across 10 bases. The CDR3 has 16 residues. The germline CDR1 and CDR2 sequences are SGHRS and YFSETQ. The trim removed 4 bases at V and 3 bases at J, leaving 8 bases unmatched. CDR3 in DNA: TGCGCCAGCAGCACGAGCGGGGGGGCTGAGACAGATACGCAGTATTTT. Its translation is CASSTSGGAETDTQYF. Based on the CDR3 plus reference TRBV5-1 and TRBJ2-3, the full variable domain is KAGVTQTPRYLIKTRGQQVTLSCSPISGHRSVSWYQQTPGQGLQFLFEYFSETQRNKGNFPGRFSGRQFSNSRSEMNVSTLELGDSALYLCASSTSGGAETDTQYFGPGTRLTVL.

The chain combines TRBV27 with TRBJ1-5; 7 bases map to TRBD1. V lost 6 bases and J lost 2; bases outside the gene matches: 7. Germline V gene lookup returns CDR1 MNHEY and CDR2 SMNVEV (reference sequence). This CDR3 comprises 15 residues. The DNA for the CDR3 is TGTGCCAGCAGCAGAGACAGGGTCCGCAATCAGCCCCAGCATTTT. This codes for CASSRDRVRNQPQHF.

The rearrangement links TRBV5-1 to TRBJ2-7, with D maybe TRBD2 (5 bases). CDR1 is SGHRS, CDR2 YFSETQ, per germline. Trimming removed 3 bases at V and 1 base at J, with 11 bases between. CDR3 length equals 14 residues. The CDR3 loop is CASSWGVPSYEQYF. For the CDR3, the DNA is TGCGCCAGCAGCTGGGGAGTACCTTCCTACGAGCAGTACTTC.

The CDR3 DNA reads TGTGCCAGCAGCTTGTCCGGGAGAAACGACGAGCAGTACTTC. Translated, it gives CASSLSGRNDEQYF. This chain links TRBV7-9 with TRBJ2-7; D perhaps matches TRBD2 (6 bases). The germline V gene has CDR1 SEHNR and CDR2 FQNEAQ (reference sequence). The V end was cut by 3 bases, the J end by 5 bases, with 14 bases between. The CDR3 loop spans 14 amino acids.